The text below deals with one T cell receptor beta chain. Its cognate antigen has yet to be identified. The sample holds no much larger clone one base away, and base qualities are not on file. Library method: 5' RACE. Sequencing relied on an Illumina HiSeq 2500. A second PCR of roughly 7 to 12 cycles was performed with a sample-barcoded 5' primer and a J-beta primer mix. A unique molecular identifier was introduced onto each TCR beta cDNA molecule by a template-switch 5' adaptor carrying 12 random nucleotides. Each sample yielded at least 2.5 million CDR3-containing paired-end reads. First-strand cDNA was synthesized from all RNA with the Mint cDNA synthesis kit, primed by a TRBC-specific oligonucleotide. Following uracil-DNA glycosylase treatment, all cDNA underwent a first 18-cycle PCR with the universal primers M1SS and BC2_uni_R. In the authors' own workflow: Normalization of each sample was performed by random selection of 1 million high-quality reads, each carrying a distinct molecular identifier. Instead of being binned into consensus sequences, reads with shared molecular identifiers were discarded. MiTCR, run with a Q25 quality threshold and the strictest error-elimination algorithm, handled CDR3 identification, clonotype clustering and error correction. A nonparametric unseen species model using Euler transformation provided a lower-bound estimate of total TCR beta diversity. TCRdb trimmed the raw reads at Q25, called clones with MiXCR and kept productive beta chains. Each CDR3 protein appears once, grouped with its most common genes and DNA. TCRdb's processing, not the study's, gives the V and J calls here. Recorded for this sample are roughly 2 million distinct CDR3 sequences; approximately 50% of them occurred a single time. The ten largest clones take up less than 2.5% of the sample.

Donors were approximately 42 systemically healthy Caucasian individuals from Russia aged roughly 6 to 100 years. Each donor gave about 9.7 milliliters of peripheral blood, drawn into EDTA-treated Vacutainer tubes. PBMCs were isolated by Ficoll-Paque density-gradient centrifugation, with at least 6.5 million obtained per sample. Total RNA, at least 6 micrograms per sample, was extracted from PBMCs with Trizol reagent. Naive CD45RAhigh/CD27high T cell percentages were measured by flow cytometry on a PBMC aliquot from every donor. Ends trimmed: V by 1 base, J by 8 bases; bases unmatched to a gene: 6. The germline V gene gives CDR1 as LGHNA and CDR2 as YNFKEQ. Including cysteine and phenylalanine, the CDR3 has 15 amino acids. Only the CDR3 region is kept as DNA, spanning 45 bases read in frame from base 1. This specimen comes from a study of blood T cells in healthy people across ages (dated by TCRdb to 2013 to 2016). Background for the entire study: In model experiments, template switching captured about one uniquely barcoded TCR beta cDNA molecule for every two T cells. The donors were split into four age groups: young (average 16 years), middle-aged (nearly 40), aged (approximately 60) and long-lived (roughly 88). Donors of different ages were randomly distributed across sequencing lanes to avoid experimental bias. To track age-related changes in TCR beta repertoire diversity, the study relied on deep sequencing normalized with unique cDNA molecular identifiers. For two donors (one aged 18 to 29 and one aged 80 or older), the study analyzed two additional independent replicas of 1 million unique cDNA reads from the same blood draw. Here is what the overall study found, with its caveats: Because donor CMV infection status was unknown, age-related changes in expanded clonotypes were potentially confounded. As age increased, observed TCR beta diversity per million T cells dropped in a roughly linear way, and a significant reduction was already evident by age about 40. The percentage of naive T cells measured by flow cytometry correlated strongly with observed TCR beta diversity. Because profiling used bulk unsorted PBMCs, naive and antigen-experienced compartments could not be compared conclusively. Compared with the aged group, more naive CD4+ T cells, fewer expanded clones and increased TCR diversity were shown by the long-lived group, suggesting age selection. Estimates of total diversity based on one million sequenced T cells were considered lower bounds and underestimates.

Sequenced: blood. The chain is encoded by TRBV4-2 joined to TRBJ2-1, with TRBD2 matching 9 junction bases. The TCR comes from a woman aged 35 to 49 in good health. The CDR3 here reads CASSQGASGIYEQFF. The DNA sequence follows: TGTGCCAGCAGCCAAGGGGCTAGCGGGATCTATGAGCAGTTCTTC.